Shown below are 26 T cell receptor beta chains from a single sample sequenced in a study of T cells and Merkel cell carcinoma outcomes. TCRdb's copy holds only in-frame clones and misses some; the assay was immunoSEQ multiplex PCR. Here the sample spans under 8,000 clones, 90% being singletons. The sample taken for sequencing was tumor tissue from Merkel cell carcinoma. The receptors derive from a human donor with Merkel cell carcinoma.

This clone was recorded a few times. The genes are TRBV27 and TRBJ2-7, with D maybe TRBD2 (6 bases). The CDR3 is 16 amino acids. Between the trimmed V and J ends, which lost 6 bases and 4 bases, there was a span of 22 bases. The germline V gene encodes CDR1 MNHEY and CDR2 SMNVEV (reference sequence). CDR3 amino acids: CASSRFSDWGEYEQYF. CDR3 bases: TGTGCCAGCAGCCGATTCTCAGATTGGGGGGAATACGAGCAGTACTTC.

The rearrangement links TRBV29-1 to TRBJ1-1; TRBD1 aligns across 8 bases. The CDR3 totals 13 residues. In germline, CDR1 is SQVTM, CDR2 ANQGSEA. J gave up 1 base and V 6 bases, and 4 bases lay outside the gene matches. The CDR3 DNA follows: TGCAGCGTGGAGGACAGGGCGAACACTGAAGCTTTCTTT. Translated, it gives CSVEDRANTEAFF.

This clone was found once. This chain uses TRBV5-1 with TRBJ2-1; tentatively, D is TRBD1 or TRBD2 (5 bases each). CDR1 SGHRS and CDR2 YFSETQ come from the germline V gene. Trimming pared 4 bases from V and 11 bases from J, leaving 13 bases between. The CDR3 consists of 12 residues. CDR3 in DNA: TGCGCCAGCAGCACCGACGGGGCCCAGCAGTTCTTC. It codes for CASSTDGAQQFF.

This chain connects TRBV10-1 to TRBJ1-1; TRBD1 matches at 9 bases. The CDR3 is made up of 14 amino acids. Looked up from germline, CDR1 is WNHNN and CDR2 is SYGVQD (reference sequence). V was pared by 5 bases and J by 4 bases, with 5 bases of the junction left unmatched. Written as DNA, the CDR3 is TGCGCCAGCAGTCCCGGGACAGGGATCACTGAAGCTTTCTTT. This codes for CASSPGTGITEAFF.

The V and J genes are TRBV28 and TRBJ2-5; D is perhaps TRBD1 (5 bases). Per the germline V gene, CDR1 is MDHEN and CDR2 is SYDVKM. This CDR3 comprises 16 residues. Between the trimmed V and J ends, which lost 5 bases and 4 bases, there was a span of 20 bases. The CDR3 DNA is TGTGCCAGCAGTCCCGCGGCAGGGCGTTTAGGAGAGACCCAGTACTTC. This translates into CASSPAAGRLGETQYF.

As DNA, the CDR3 is TGTGCCAGCTCACCCCTAGGACAGAACACCGGGGAGCTGTTTTTT. Translation: CASSPLGQNTGELFF. The chain combines TRBV18 with TRBJ2-2; tentative D call: TRBD1 (5 bases). Trimming removed 3 bases at V and 1 base at J, with 9 bases between. The germline CDR1 and CDR2 sequences are KGHSH and LQKENI. CDR3 length equals 15 residues. The variable domain in full, with the rest retrieved from reference TRBV18 and TRBJ2-2, is NAGVMQNPRHLVRRRGQEARLRCSPMKGHSHVYWYRQLPEEGLKFMVYLQKENIIDESGMPKERFSAEFPKEGPSILRIQQVVRGDSAAYFCASSPLGQNTGELFFGEGSRLTVL.

The rearrangement joins TRBV5-1 to TRBJ2-2; TRBD1 or TRBD2 may be the D gene (5 bases each). The length of the CDR3 is 18 residues. V lost 4 bases, J lost 5 bases, and 24 bases lay in between. From germline, CDR1 is SGHRS and CDR2 YFSETQ. CDR3 sequence reads: CASSRGPSDGGYTGELFF. For the CDR3, the DNA is TGCGCCAGCAGCCGAGGTCCCTCGGATGGGGGTTATACCGGGGAGCTGTTTTTT.

This clone was observed a few times. This chain links TRBV11-2 with TRBJ2-7, with TRBD1 matching 8 bases. This CDR3 spans 15 amino acids. From germline, CDR1 is SGHAT and CDR2 FQNNGV. V shed 1 base, J shed 0 bases, and the junction held 2 bases outside the gene matches. CDR3: CASSLGQGFSYEQYF. As DNA, the CDR3 is TGTGCCAGCAGCTTAGGACAGGGGTTCTCCTACGAGCAGTACTTC.

The V call is TRBV7-3, the J call TRBJ2-3; 9 nucleotides match TRBD1. There are 17 residues in the CDR3. Germline loops: CDR1 SGHTA, CDR2 FQGTGA. Unmatched junction bases numbered 10, after V lost 1 base and J lost 5 bases. The CDR3 region has the DNA TGTGCCAGCAGCTTAAACGAACAGGGGGCAATCAGAGATACGCAGTATTTT. This sequence encodes CASSLNEQGAIRDTQYF.

This clone is a singleton in its sample. The J gene is TRBJ2-7, the V gene TRBV5-1; D possibly corresponds to TRBD1 (5 bases). Germline V CDR1 and CDR2: SGHRS, YFSETQ. V was clipped by 4 bases and J by 5 bases, with 13 bases between them. There are 13 residues in the CDR3. DNA of the CDR3: TGCGCCAGCAGCCTGTACAGGTCCAACGAGCAGTACTTC. It encodes CASSLYRSNEQYF.

The chain combines TRBV28 with TRBJ2-3, with D hard to call. The CDR3 extends over 11 amino acids. CDR1 and CDR2 from the germline V gene are MDHEN and SYDVKM. V was shortened by 4 bases and J by 2 bases, with 1 base between the two germline ends. The CDR3 DNA follows: TGTGCCAGCAGTTCCACAGATACGCAGTATTTT. This translates into CASSSTDTQYF.

This rearrangement joins TRBV11-2 to TRBJ2-5; D not resolved. CDR1 and CDR2 (germline): SGHAT, FQNNGV. The CDR3 sequence is 12 residues long. V was clipped by 5 bases and J by 5 bases, with 9 bases between them. CDR3 loop: CASSPNKETQYF. CDR3 bases: TGTGCCAGCAGCCCGAACAAGGAGACCCAGTACTTC.

The chain couples TRBV11-2 to TRBJ1-2; D gene uncertain. Trimming shortened V by 1 base and J by 0 bases, and 9 bases separated the two germline ends. The germline V gene encodes CDR1 SGHAT and CDR2 FQNNGV. CDR3 length equals 15 residues. CDR3 nucleotide sequence: TGTGCCAGCAGCTTAGTGGCACCTCCTAACTATGGCTACACCTTC. Translated: CASSLVAPPNYGYTF.

This clone has a single count. A junction boundary mismatches the germline segment, possibly from a read error. The V and J genes are TRBV19 and TRBJ1-5, with no clear D. This CDR3 spans 15 amino acids. The germline V gene encodes CDR1 LNHDA and CDR2 SQIVND (reference sequence). The CDR3 reads CANSRWRESNQPQHF. CDR3 DNA: TGTGCCAATAGTAGGTGGAGGGAAAGCAATCAGCCCCAGCATTTT. Full variable domain (remainder filled in from reference TRBV19 and TRBJ1-5): DGGITQSPKYLFRKEGQNVTLSCEQNLNHDAMYWYRQDPGQGLRLIYYSQIVNDFQKGDIAEGYSVSREKKESFPLTVTSAQKNPTAFYLCANSRWRESNQPQHFGDGTRLSIL.

The CDR3 nucleotides read TGTGCCAGCAGCTTAGAAGTCGTTGCGGGGGGGAGCACAGATACGCAGTATTTT. This encodes CASSLEVVAGGSTDTQYF. This chain links TRBV11-2 with TRBJ2-3, with 9 positions matching TRBD2. The CDR3 is made up of 18 amino acids. The germline CDR1 and CDR2 sequences are SGHAT and FQNNGV. The V segment lost 0 bases and the J segment 0 bases; nucleotides outside the gene matches: 7.

The genes are TRBV9 and TRBJ2-3, with D possibly matching TRBD2 (7 bases). Trimming took 2 bases from V and 8 from J, leaving 21 bases between them. Per the germline V gene, CDR1 is SGDLS and CDR2 is YYNGEE. CDR3 length: 16 residues. The CDR3, as DNA: TGTGCCAGCAGCGTTTCGGACAGCGGGGTTCAAGGTACGCAGTATTTT. This translates into CASSVSDSGVQGTQYF.

The chain links TRBV27 to TRBJ2-5; no firm D call. The CDR3 loop spans 12 amino acids. The germline V gene encodes CDR1 MNHEY and CDR2 SMNVEV (reference sequence). Trimming took off 4 bases at V and 4 bases at J, with 7 bases between the two ends. CDR3 sequence (DNA): TGTGCCAGCAGTTCGATGGGAGAGACCCAGTACTTC. It yields the protein CASSSMGETQYF.

This chain joins TRBV4-1 and TRBJ2-1; D not certain. CDR3 length: 14 residues. Germline values: CDR1 MGHRA, CDR2 YSYEKL. Trimming took off 0 bases at V and 0 bases at J, with 3 bases between the two ends. The CDR3 sequence is CASSQDSSYNEQFF. CDR3 DNA sequence: TGCGCCAGCAGCCAAGACAGCTCCTACAATGAGCAGTTCTTC.

The V gene is TRBV12-5, the J gene TRBJ1-2; TRBD1 is a possible D gene (6 bases). Germline assignment: CDR1 LGHNT and CDR2 FRNRAP. Trimming took off 3 bases at V and 4 bases at J, with 9 bases between the two ends. The CDR3 covers 13 residues. CDR3 bases: TGTGCTAGTGGTTTTGGACAGATCTATGGCTACACCTTC. Encoded protein: CASGFGQIYGYTF.

This clone was recorded once. The J gene is TRBJ2-5, the V gene TRBV5-8; 8 nucleotides line up with TRBD1. Looked up from germline, CDR1 is SGHTS and CDR2 is YDEGEE. The CDR3 sequence is 16 residues long. V gave up 7 bases and J gave up 5 bases; unmatched junction bases: 16. The CDR3 DNA reads TGTGCCAGCGGAACTCATCTTCAGGGGGCGAGGGAGACCCAGTACTTC. It is translated as CASGTHLQGARETQYF.

The V gene is TRBV9, the J gene TRBJ2-3, with 10 bases aligning to TRBD2. The J segment lost 5 bases and the V segment lost 4 bases, leaving 7 bases of the junction unmatched. Germline V gene data show CDR1 as SGDLS and CDR2 as YYNGEE. The CDR3 loop spans 15 amino acids. The DNA of the CDR3 is TGTGCCAGCAGCCTCAGCGGGGGGGCCGGAGATACGCAGTATTTT. Encoded protein: CASSLSGGAGDTQYF.

The chain employs TRBV27 and TRBJ1-5; the match to TRBD1 covers 8 bases. The CDR3 length is 19 residues. Germline loops: CDR1 MNHEY, CDR2 SMNVEV (reference sequence). V shed 3 bases, J shed 2 bases, and the junction held 15 bases outside the gene matches. CDR3 sequence: CASSLASSGQGRGNQPQHF. As DNA, the CDR3 is TGTGCCAGCAGTTTGGCATCTTCAGGACAGGGAAGGGGCAATCAGCCCCAGCATTTT.

This chain links TRBV2 with TRBJ1-1, with D hard to call. V lost 0 bases and J lost 0, with 2 bases in between. This CDR3 comprises 13 residues. CDR1 is SNHLY and CDR2 is FYNNEI in the germline V gene. The CDR3 region has the DNA TGTGCCAGCAGTGAAGCTATGAACACTGAAGCTTTCTTT. Its translation is CASSEAMNTEAFF.

The rearrangement uses TRBV6-5 and TRBJ1-1; no firm D call. From germline, CDR1 is MNHEY and CDR2 SVGAGI. V was shortened by 4 bases and J by 2 bases, with 11 bases between the two germline ends. CDR3 length: 14 residues. CDR3: CASSSWTSNTEAFF. The CDR3 DNA is TGTGCCAGCAGTTCCTGGACGAGCAACACTGAAGCTTTCTTT.

The V call is TRBV2, the J call TRBJ2-2, with D possibly called TRBD1 or TRBD2 (6 bases each). The CDR3 spans 14 residues. Looked up from germline, CDR1 is SNHLY and CDR2 is FYNNEI. V was trimmed by 6 bases and J by 1 base, leaving 9 bases between them. CDR3 nucleotide sequence: TGTGCCAGCAGGGAGGGGGTGAACACCGGGGAGCTGTTTTTT. Its protein product is CASREGVNTGELFF. Looking up the rest from reference TRBV2 and TRBJ2-2 gives the full variable domain: EPEVTQTPSHQVTQMGQEVILRCVPISNHLYFYWYRQILGQKVEFLVSFYNNEISEKSEIFDDQFSVERPDGSNFTLKIRSTKLEDSAMYFCASREGVNTGELFFGEGSRLTVL.

This clone has a single count. The V gene is TRBV19, the J gene TRBJ2-2; D remains ambiguous. Trimming left V 5 bases short and J 4 bases short, with 11 bases between. The germline gives CDR1 LNHDA, CDR2 SQIVND (reference sequence). CDR3 size: 14 residues. The DNA of the CDR3 is TGTGCCAGTAGTGAATCCCGTGGCACCGGGGAGCTGTTTTTT. Its translation is CASSESRGTGELFF.